This passage covers 18 T cell receptor beta chains from one sample sequenced in a study of immune heterogeneity within non-small cell lung tumors. Multiplex PCR (32 V and 13 J primers) was used to amplify the TCR beta CDR3. TCRdb redid the calling of the multiplex PCR reads with MiXCR, one entry per CDR3 protein. The repertoire holds 10,000 to 13,000 distinct CDR3 sequences, roughly 30% seen once, with roughly a fifth in the top ten. The template for each sample was 600 ng of genomic DNA, which had been extracted from bulk tumor tissue. Widely spaced biopsies, several per primary tumor, were obtained at surgery. These patients got curative surgery after being newly diagnosed with untreated non-small cell lung cancer. The sequenced sample consisted of lung tumor tissue. The receptors originated from a woman aged 45-59 years with non-small cell lung cancer.

This clonotype was detected many times. The chain employs TRBV2 and TRBJ2-5; TRBD2 matches 8 bases. From germline, CDR1 is SNHLY and CDR2 FYNNEI. The CDR3 has 15 residues. The V segment lost 6 bases and the J segment 1 base; nucleotides outside the gene matches: 7. Here the CDR3 DNA reads TGTGCCAGCAGGGTTCTAGCGGGCTTCCAAGAGACCCAGTACTTC. The encoded protein is CASRVLAGFQETQYF.

A remark on this clonotype: A clone one base away is much larger, so this may be a read error. V and J are TRBV20-1 and TRBJ2-5; D ambiguous. V was shortened by 0 bases and J by 5 bases, with 13 bases between the two germline ends. CDR1 and CDR2 (germline): DFQATT, SNEGSKA (reference sequence). This CDR3 is 14 amino acids long. CDR3: CSARDGRIMETQYF. CDR3 nucleotides: TGCAGTGCTAGAGATGGGCGGATTATGGAGACCCAGTACTTC.

V and J are TRBV20-1 and TRBJ2-7, with 11 bases lining up with TRBD1. CDR3 size: 18 residues. Germline loops: CDR1 DFQATT, CDR2 SNEGSKA (reference sequence). The trim removed 4 bases at V and 3 bases at J, leaving 17 bases unmatched. The DNA of the CDR3 is TGCAGTGCTAAGAACTTTGGACAGGGGGCAGGGGGTGTCTACGAGCAGTACTTC. It yields the protein CSAKNFGQGAGGVYEQYF.

V usage is TRBV10-3 and J usage is TRBJ2-5; perhaps TRBD2 as D (5 bases). Between the trimmed V and J ends, which lost 0 bases and 0 bases, there was a span of 8 bases. Germline CDR1 ENHRY, CDR2 SYGVKD. The CDR3 spans 15 residues. The CDR3: CAISESNGDQETQYF. The CDR3 nucleotides are TGTGCCATCAGTGAGTCTAACGGGGACCAAGAGACCCAGTACTTC.

This clonotype counts as medium-sized. The V gene is TRBV20-1, the J gene TRBJ1-2; no definite D call. The CDR3 loop spans 14 amino acids. The germline V gene encodes CDR1 DFQATT and CDR2 SNEGSKA (reference sequence). V gave up 5 bases and J gave up 0 bases, with 13 bases separating them. The CDR3 DNA is TGCAGTGCTCTACTCAAGGAACCTAACTATGGCTACACCTTC. Residues: CSALLKEPNYGYTF.

Within the sample, this clonotype is medium-sized (0.01 to 0.1%). J is TRBJ1-1 and V is TRBV28; 8 bases line up with TRBD1. Germline loops: CDR1 MDHEN, CDR2 SYDVKM. CDR3 length: 18 residues. Trimming at V came to 3 bases and at J to 4 bases, leaving 16 bases not matched to a gene. In DNA, the CDR3 is TGTGCCAGCAGTTTCCCCGCAGGGGGCCGTACGGGGCCCACTGAAGCTTTCTTT. Translating gives CASSFPAGGRTGPTEAFF.

This clonotype occurred many times. The chain couples TRBV15 to TRBJ1-1; a possible D gene is TRBD1 (5 bases). Between the trimmed V and J ends, which lost 0 bases and 10 bases, there was a span of 15 bases. Germline V gene lookup returns CDR1 LNHNV and CDR2 YYDKDF (reference sequence). This CDR3 region has 14 residues. The CDR3 sequence is CATSRDGGGFRAFF. Here the CDR3 DNA reads TGTGCCACCAGCAGAGATGGCGGGGGTTTTAGAGCTTTCTTT.

This clonotype was recorded many times. The chain is built from TRBV20-1 and TRBJ2-7; D possibly matches TRBD1 or TRBD2 (5 bases each). With 1 base removed from V and 5 bases from J, the gap between germline ends came to 21 bases. Germline CDR1 reads DFQATT; CDR2 reads SNEGSKA (reference sequence). This CDR3 is 16 amino acids long. Here the CDR3 reads CSARVGLSGRGHEQYF. CDR3 nucleotide sequence: TGCAGTGCTAGAGTGGGGCTAAGCGGACGTGGTCACGAGCAGTACTTC.

The CDR3 sequence is CASSLGAPSGKHNEQFF. The CDR3 nucleotides are TGTGCCAGCAGTTTAGGGGCCCCTAGCGGTAAGCACAATGAGCAGTTCTTC. The chain combines TRBV12-3 or TRBV12-4 with TRBJ2-1; the match to TRBD2 covers 7 bases. The CDR3 spans 17 residues. V dropped 1 base and J dropped 5; count of bases not matched to a gene: 11.

The rearrangement uses TRBV6-4 and TRBJ2-3; maybe TRBD2 (6 bases). The CDR3 has 16 residues. The ends were cut back, 7 bases at V and 0 bases at J, with 17 bases in the middle. From germline, CDR1 is MRHNA and CDR2 SNTAGT. The CDR3 nucleotides are TGTGCCAGCAATTTTCTAGCGAGCCCTAGCACAGATACGCAGTATTTT. This encodes CASNFLASPSTDTQYF.

This clonotype was seen a few times. The chain has TRBV7-2 and TRBJ2-1, with 13 positions matching TRBD2. V shed 5 bases and J 4 bases; nucleotides not matched to a gene: 2. The CDR3 sequence is 15 residues long. Germline CDR1 is SGHTA and CDR2 is FQGNSA. The CDR3 loop is CASSQGLAGYNEQFF. For the CDR3, the DNA is TGTGCCAGCAGCCAGGGACTAGCGGGGTACAATGAGCAGTTCTTC. Full variable domain (missing parts from reference TRBV7-2 and TRBJ2-1): GAGVSQSPSNKVTEKGKDVELRCDPISGHTALYWYRQSLGQGLEFLIYFQGNSAPDKSGLPSDRFSAERTGGSVSTLTIQRTQQEDSAVYLCASSQGLAGYNEQFFGPGTRLTVL.

Only a few counts were recorded for this clonotype. V gene TRBV20-1 combines with J gene TRBJ2-7; D remains unclear. The CDR3 has 13 amino acids. The germline V and J ends were trimmed by 6 bases and 0 bases, with 12 bases remaining between them. Germline V gene lookup returns CDR1 DFQATT and CDR2 SNEGSKA (reference sequence). The CDR3 reads CSASPGPSYEQYF. In DNA, the CDR3 is TGCAGTGCGTCACCCGGGCCCTCCTACGAGCAGTACTTC.

This clonotype is labeled as medium-sized. The junction shows a germline mismatch at one end, possibly a read error. The genes are TRBV27 and TRBJ1-1; the D is unclear. Germline V lookup: CDR1 MNHEY, CDR2 SMNVEV (reference sequence). CDR3 length: 16 amino acids. In DNA, the CDR3 is TGTGCCAGCAGTATATCGGGCCGACTGCTGAACACTGAAGCTTTCTTT. Its translation is CASSISGRLLNTEAFF.

This chain links TRBV6-1 with TRBJ2-2; TRBD2 aligns across 7 bases. V lost 3 bases and J lost 3; bases outside the gene matches: 10. The germline V gene encodes CDR1 MNHNS and CDR2 SASEGT. This CDR3 is 17 amino acids long. In DNA form, the CDR3 reads TGTGCCAGCAGTGACTCACTAGCGAGCCCCCACACCGGGGAGCTGTTTTTT. Its protein is CASSDSLASPHTGELFF.

As concerns this clonotype: Just one base apart from a much larger clone, this may be a read error. J is TRBJ2-1 and V is TRBV28; 8 bases match TRBD2. This CDR3 has 15 residues. CDR1 and CDR2 from the germline V gene are MDHEN and SYDVKM. The CDR3 protein is CASSLRGAVYNEQLF. CDR3 sequence (DNA): TGTGCCAGCAGTTTGCGGGGGGCGGTTTACAATGAGCAGTTATTC.

For this clonotype: With a much larger clone just one base away, this may be a read error. This rearrangement joins TRBV7-3 to TRBJ2-3, with TRBD1 as a possible D gene (5 bases). The V gene's germline CDR1 is SGHTA and CDR2 FQGTGA. Trimming stripped 5 bases from V and 3 bases from J, with 15 bases between. This CDR3 is 15 amino acids long. The CDR3 spells CASSQQDDGTDTQYF. The CDR3, as DNA: TGTGCCAGCAGCCAACAGGACGATGGGACAGATACGCAGTATTTT. Drawing the rest from reference TRBV7-3 and TRBJ2-3, the complete variable domain is GAGVSQTPSNKVTEKGKYVELRCDPISGHTALYWYRQSLGQGPEFLIYFQGTGAADDSGLPNDRFFAVRPEGSVSTLKIQRTERGDSAVYLCASSQQDDGTDTQYFGPGTRLTVL.

In its sample, this clonotype was seen once. The chain employs TRBV7-9 and TRBJ1-3; a weak D match, TRBD1 (6 bases). This CDR3 is built from 18 residues. Trimming left V 5 bases short and J 0 bases short, with 20 bases between. The germline V gene has CDR1 SEHNR and CDR2 FQNEAQ (reference sequence). For the CDR3, the DNA is TGTGCCAGCAGCCCAATCCCAGGGGAGGCGATCTCTGGAAACACCATATATTTT. This codes for CASSPIPGEAISGNTIYF.

This clonotype appeared a few times. The rearrangement joins TRBV20-1 to TRBJ2-1, with 10 bases that match TRBD2. V was clipped by 2 bases and J by 9 bases; unmatched bases: 7. The germline CDR1 and CDR2 sequences are DFQATT and SNEGSKA (reference sequence). The CDR3 length is 14 residues. The CDR3 sequence is CSARPGTSAGEQFF. CDR3 DNA sequence: TGCAGTGCTAGACCCGGGACTAGCGCTGGTGAGCAGTTCTTC.